A single sample is the source of the 21 T cell receptor beta chains below, sequenced in a study of Ad26.COV2.S vaccination and SARS-CoV-2 variants. Profiling relied on immunoSEQ multiplex PCR, and the TCRdb table lists in-frame clones only, not all of them. The profile shows 300,000 to 450,000 clones, under 95% of them singletons. The sequences come from peripheral blood, collected after recovery from COVID-19. The receptors were sampled from a human donor who had recovered from COVID-19.

The J gene is TRBJ2-5, the V gene TRBV10-3, with D hard to call. This CDR3 contains 14 residues. Trimming removed 9 bases at V and 0 bases at J, with 14 bases between. Germline V gene data show CDR1 as ENHRY and CDR2 as SYGVKD. CDR3 nucleotides: TGTGCCATGGCGGAAGCTAGGTACCAAGAGACCCAGTACTTC. It codes for CAMAEARYQETQYF.

V and J are TRBV4-3 and TRBJ2-3, with D perhaps assigned TRBD1 or TRBD2 (6 bases each). This CDR3 is 15 amino acids long. Trimming left V 1 base short and J 1 base short, with 9 bases between. Germline V gene sequence: CDR1 LGHNA, CDR2 YSLEER. The CDR3 loop reads CASSQGGARTDTQYF. As DNA, the CDR3 is TGCGCCAGCAGCCAAGGGGGGGCCCGCACAGATACGCAGTATTTT.

The chain uses TRBV19 and TRBJ2-1; no reliable D call. The germline gives CDR1 LNHDA, CDR2 SQIVND (reference sequence). Trimming pared 6 bases from V and 9 bases from J, leaving 9 bases between. The CDR3 consists of 11 residues. The CDR3, as DNA: TGTGCCAGTAGGACCTTGGGTGAGCAGTTCTTC. Translation: CASRTLGEQFF.

The chain uses TRBV3-1 (or the pseudogene TRBV3-2) and TRBJ2-5, with TRBD1 identical over 7 bases. The CDR3 consists of 15 residues. The V gene end was trimmed by 1 base and the J gene end by 1 base; junction bases not matched to a gene: 3. Looked up from germline, CDR1 is LGHDT and CDR2 is YNNKEL (reference sequence). CDR3 loop: CASSQGAGGQETQYF. The DNA of the CDR3 is TGTGCCAGCAGCCAAGGGGCAGGGGGCCAAGAGACCCAGTACTTC.

Details on this clone: In this CDR3 the conserved last residue, phenylalanine or tryptophan, is missing, so a read error is likely. The limits of the CDR3 on the DNA are not certain, so only TCRdb's listed CDR3 is given. This chain's CDR3 is CASSSGTGLPFL. The gene calls are TRBV12-3 or TRBV12-4 and TRBJ1-2; TRBD1, as called in the table, went unchecked against the DNA. The CDR3 is 12 amino acids long, termini counted.

This clone was detected once. The rearrangement uses TRBV18 and TRBJ2-1; TRBD2 agrees at 13 bases. The CDR3 contains 17 residues. The V segment lost 3 bases and the J segment 4 bases; nucleotides outside the gene matches: 6. The germline CDR1 and CDR2 sequences are KGHSH and LQKENI. The CDR3 reads CASSPSWTSGGYNEQFF. In DNA, the CDR3 is TGTGCCAGCTCACCCAGTTGGACTAGCGGGGGATACAATGAGCAGTTCTTC. The full variable domain, completed using reference TRBV18 and TRBJ2-1, is NAGVMQNPRHLVRRRGQEARLRCSPMKGHSHVYWYRQLPEEGLKFMVYLQKENIIDESGMPKERFSAEFPKEGPSILRIQQVVRGDSAAYFCASSPSWTSGGYNEQFFGPGTRLTVL.

The V and J genes are TRBV5-1 and TRBJ2-1; maybe TRBD2 (6 bases). Germline V gene lookup returns CDR1 SGHRS and CDR2 YFSETQ. The length of the CDR3 is 14 residues. The ends were cut back, 3 bases at V and 4 bases at J, with 11 bases in the middle. DNA of the CDR3: TGCGCCAGCAGCTCGACCGGGACTTACAATGAGCAGTTCTTC. Encoded protein: CASSSTGTYNEQFF.

This chain uses TRBV5-4 with TRBJ1-2; TRBD1 aligns across 8 bases. Germline loops: CDR1 SGHNT, CDR2 YYREEE (reference sequence). This CDR3 has 14 residues. Unmatched junction bases numbered 7, after V lost 5 bases and J lost 4 bases. CDR3 sequence: CASRDRTGPYGYTF. CDR3 DNA: TGTGCCAGCAGGGATAGGACAGGGCCCTATGGCTACACCTTC.

This clone was counted once. The rearrangement joins TRBV12-5 to TRBJ1-4, with D unclear. Germline V gene lookup returns CDR1 LGHNT and CDR2 FRNRAP. V lost 7 bases to trimming and J lost 5 bases, with 11 bases between them. The length of the CDR3 is 13 residues. The CDR3 nucleotides are TGTGCTAGTGCCCAGGACGCAAATGAAAAACTGTTTTTT. This translates into CASAQDANEKLFF.

The V call is TRBV5-4, the J call TRBJ1-5; D is possibly TRBD1 (6 bases). Per the germline V gene, CDR1 is SGHNT and CDR2 is YYREEE (reference sequence). The CDR3 loop spans 18 amino acids. The V and J ends lost 0 bases and 1 base respectively, with 17 bases between them. The CDR3 DNA reads TGTGCCAGCAGCTTGGGAGGGGGGGGATTGGGAAGCAATCAGCCCCAGCATTTT. As protein: CASSLGGGGLGSNQPQHF. Looking up the rest from reference TRBV5-4 and TRBJ1-5 gives the full variable domain: ETGVTQSPTHLIKTRGQQVTLRCSSQSGHNTVSWYQQALGQGPQFIFQYYREEENGRGNFPPRFSGLQFPNYSSELNVNALELDDSALYLCASSLGGGGLGSNQPQHFGDGTRLSIL.

This sequence joins TRBV2 and TRBJ1-4; D gene ambiguous. V was clipped by 4 bases and J by 8 bases, with 17 bases between them. This CDR3 spans 15 amino acids. Germline values: CDR1 SNHLY, CDR2 FYNNEI. The CDR3 coding sequence is TGTGCCAGCAGTGGAATGAGGAGAACGGGAGAAAAACTGTTTTTT. It encodes CASSGMRRTGEKLFF.

The chain links TRBV19 to TRBJ2-1; D is tentatively TRBD1 or TRBD2 (6 bases each). Trimming pared 9 bases from V and 7 bases from J, leaving 10 bases between. The germline CDR1 and CDR2 sequences are LNHDA and SQIVND (reference sequence). The CDR3 length is 11 residues. CDR3 in amino acids: CASRGGNEQFF. The CDR3 coding sequence is TGTGCCAGCCGAGGGGGGAATGAGCAGTTCTTC.

J is TRBJ2-3 and V is TRBV15; 7 bases align to TRBD2. The CDR3 sequence is 14 residues long. V was clipped by 11 bases and J by 0 bases; unmatched bases: 8. Per germline, CDR1 LNHNV and CDR2 YYDKDF (reference sequence). CDR3 protein: CASGRGGSTDTQYF. CDR3 nucleotide sequence: TGTGCCTCCGGGCGCGGGGGTAGCACAGATACGCAGTATTTT.

The rearrangement uses TRBV7-2 and TRBJ2-2, with a possible D match to TRBD1 (6 bases). The CDR3 covers 17 residues. Germline V CDR1 and CDR2: SGHTA, FQGNSA. The germline V and J ends were trimmed by 1 base and 4 bases, with 16 bases remaining between them. The CDR3 bases are TGTGCCAGCAGCTTAGACCCTCGGACAGCTAGCACCGGGGAGCTGTTTTTT. Translation gives CASSLDPRTASTGELFF.

The chain has TRBV5-1 and TRBJ2-7, with 7 bases identical to TRBD1. Germline CDR1 is SGHRS and CDR2 is YFSETQ. V gave up 3 bases and J gave up 4 bases; unmatched junction bases: 7. This CDR3 is built from 14 residues. In DNA form, the CDR3 reads TGCGCCAGCAGCTCTGACAGGGAGCAGTACGAGCAGTACTTC. It yields the protein CASSSDREQYEQYF. The full variable domain, rest sourced from reference TRBV5-1 and TRBJ2-7, is KAGVTQTPRYLIKTRGQQVTLSCSPISGHRSVSWYQQTPGQGLQFLFEYFSETQRNKGNFPGRFSGRQFSNSRSEMNVSTLELGDSALYLCASSSDREQYEQYFGPGTRLTVT.

The V gene is TRBV27, the J gene TRBJ2-1, with 7 bases that match TRBD1. Germline lookup yields CDR1 MNHEY and CDR2 SMNVEV (reference sequence). CDR3 length: 16 residues. The junction had 7 bases not matched to a gene; V was cut back by 5 bases and J by 0 bases. The CDR3 DNA reads as TGTGCCAGCAGTCAGACAGGGCTGAGCTCCTACAATGAGCAGTTCTTC. It encodes CASSQTGLSSYNEQFF.

The rearrangement links TRBV5-4 to TRBJ2-7; TRBD2 is a possible D gene (5 bases). This CDR3 spans 15 amino acids. The germline V and J ends were trimmed by 4 bases and 7 bases, with 21 bases remaining between them. Per the germline V gene, CDR1 is SGHNT and CDR2 is YYREEE (reference sequence). CDR3 sequence: CASSQKTRFLGEQYF. DNA of the CDR3: TGTGCCAGCAGCCAAAAAACTAGATTCCTCGGAGAGCAGTACTTC.

This CDR3 is CASPPVTIYF. CDR3 DNA sequence: TGTGCCAGCCCTCCGGTCACCATATATTTT. J is TRBJ1-3 and V is TRBV27, with no clear D. V was clipped by 8 bases and J by 9 bases, with 8 bases between them. CDR1 MNHEY and CDR2 SMNVEV come from the germline V gene (reference sequence). This CDR3 is built from 10 residues.

This sequence joins TRBV5-6 and TRBJ1-5; TRBD1 matches at 8 bases. V lost 4 bases, J lost 5 bases, and 11 bases stayed unmatched. The CDR3 covers 16 residues. Germline CDR1 SGHDT, CDR2 YYEEEE. Written as DNA, the CDR3 is TGTGCCAGCAGCCAAGGGACAGGTTGGGCCGATCAGCCCCAGCATTTT. It encodes CASSQGTGWADQPQHF.

The chain carries TRBV27 and TRBJ2-5; tentatively, D is TRBD1 (8 bases). This CDR3 is 15 amino acids long. Germline values: CDR1 MNHEY, CDR2 SMNVEV (reference sequence). The germline V and J ends were trimmed by 5 bases and 2 bases, with 15 bases remaining between them. DNA for the CDR3: TGTGCCAGCAGTCACGGACAGGGAGGGCAAGAGACCCAGTACTTC. It translates to CASSHGQGGQETQYF.

In nucleotides, the CDR3 is TGTGCCAGCAGTCCACAGGGGGCGCCCGGGGAGCTGTTTTTT. Amino acid sequence: CASSPQGAPGELFF. The chain joins TRBV7-8 to TRBJ2-2, with 9 bases matching TRBD1. This CDR3 region has 14 residues. J gave up 6 bases and V 6 bases, and 5 bases lay outside the gene matches. Germline V gene lookup returns CDR1 SGHVS and CDR2 FQNEAQ.